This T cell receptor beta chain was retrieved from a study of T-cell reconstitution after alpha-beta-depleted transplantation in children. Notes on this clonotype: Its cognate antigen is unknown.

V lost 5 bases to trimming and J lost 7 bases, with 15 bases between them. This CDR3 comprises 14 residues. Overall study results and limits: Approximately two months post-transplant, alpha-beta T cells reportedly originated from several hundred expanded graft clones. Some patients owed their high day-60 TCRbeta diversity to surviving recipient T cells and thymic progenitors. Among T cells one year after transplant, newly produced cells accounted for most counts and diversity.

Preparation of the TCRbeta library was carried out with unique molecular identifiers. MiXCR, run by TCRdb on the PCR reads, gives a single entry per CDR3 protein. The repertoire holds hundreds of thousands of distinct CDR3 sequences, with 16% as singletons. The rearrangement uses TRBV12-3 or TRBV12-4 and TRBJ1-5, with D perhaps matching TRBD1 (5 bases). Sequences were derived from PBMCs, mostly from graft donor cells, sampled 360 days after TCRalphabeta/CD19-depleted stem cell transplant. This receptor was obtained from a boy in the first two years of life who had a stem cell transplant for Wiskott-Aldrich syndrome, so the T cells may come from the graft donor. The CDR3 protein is CASSPGTSGQPQHF. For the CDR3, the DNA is TGTGCCAGCAGTCCCGGGACGTCGGGACAGCCCCAGCATTTT.